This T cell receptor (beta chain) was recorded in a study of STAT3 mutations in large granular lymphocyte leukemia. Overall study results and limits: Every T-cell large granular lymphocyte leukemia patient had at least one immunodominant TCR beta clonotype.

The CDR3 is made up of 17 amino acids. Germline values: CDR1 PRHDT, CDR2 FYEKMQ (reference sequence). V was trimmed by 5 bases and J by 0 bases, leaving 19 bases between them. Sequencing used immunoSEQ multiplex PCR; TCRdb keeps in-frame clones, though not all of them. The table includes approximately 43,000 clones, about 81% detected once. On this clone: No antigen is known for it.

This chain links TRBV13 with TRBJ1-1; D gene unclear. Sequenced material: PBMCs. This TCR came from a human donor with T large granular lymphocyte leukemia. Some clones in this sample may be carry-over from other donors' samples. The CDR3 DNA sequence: TGTGCCAGCAGCCCCACCGGGGAACCGTCCATGAACACTGAAGCTTTCTTT. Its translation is CASSPTGEPSMNTEAFF.